Following are 18 T cell receptor beta chains from one sample sequenced in a study of T cell repertoires in cytomegalovirus infection. No antigen is known for these receptors. One entry per CDR3 protein results from TCRdb running MiXCR on the reads. The sample records fewer than 1,000,000 distinct CDR3 sequences, 31% being singletons. This material consisted of cultured CD8+ T cells from PBMCs, taken from culture after CMV antigen stimulation. Receptors originate from a human donor in good health (CMV status not recorded). Some clones in this sample may be carry-over from other donors' samples.

This clonotype was seen a few times. The gene calls are TRBV6-1 and TRBJ2-2; the D gene is possibly TRBD1 (5 bases). CDR3 length: 19 amino acids. V was pared by 4 bases and J by 4 bases, with 25 bases between. Germline V gives CDR1 MNHNS, CDR2 SASEGT. CDR3 nucleotides: TGTGCCAGCAGTGGACCTCGTTACACCTTTACTCAGGGCACCGGGGAGCTGTTTTTT. It yields the protein CASSGPRYTFTQGTGELFF.

The CDR3 DNA sequence: TGTGCCAGCAGCCAGGGGGGATCCTACGAGCAGTACGTC. Translation gives CASSQGGSYEQYV. The chain employs TRBV4-2 and TRBJ2-7, with D possibly TRBD2 on 6 matching bases. CDR3 size: 13 residues. V was trimmed by 3 bases and J by 1 base, leaving 7 bases between them. The germline gives CDR1 LGHNA, CDR2 YNFKEQ.

This clonotype was detected a few times. This sequence joins TRBV6-2 or TRBV6-3 and TRBJ2-7, with D perhaps TRBD1 (5 bases). The CDR3 has 13 amino acids. Germline V gives CDR1 MNHEY, CDR2 SVGEGT. Trimming removed 1 base at V and 5 bases at J, with 9 bases between. CDR3 amino acids: CASSYLDTNEQYV. The CDR3 nucleotides read TGTGCCAGCAGTTACTTGGACACAAACGAGCAGTACGTC.

The J gene is TRBJ1-1, the V gene TRBV19; 7 bases match TRBD1. The J segment lost 8 bases and the V segment lost 6 bases, leaving 12 bases of the junction unmatched. In germline, CDR1 is LNHDA, CDR2 SQIVND (reference sequence). The CDR3 runs to 14 residues. In DNA, the CDR3 is TGTGCCAGTAGCCTGACAGGGTCCCGGACGGAAGCTTTCTTT. The encoded protein is CASSLTGSRTEAFF. Looking up the rest from reference TRBV19 and TRBJ1-1 gives the full variable domain: DGGITQSPKYLFRKEGQNVTLSCEQNLNHDAMYWYRQDPGQGLRLIYYSQIVNDFQKGDIAEGYSVSREKKESFPLTVTSAQKNPTAFYLCASSLTGSRTEAFFGQGTRLTVV.

The chain links TRBV7-9 to TRBJ2-6; D is perhaps TRBD1 (5 bases). Germline lookup yields CDR1 SEHNR and CDR2 FQNEAQ (reference sequence). Between the trimmed V and J ends, which lost 5 bases and 1 base, there was a span of 24 bases. CDR3 length: 20 residues. CDR3 residues: CASSPAVLGAQPSGANVLTF. The CDR3 bases are TGTGCCAGCAGCCCAGCCGTTCTAGGGGCGCAACCGTCTGGGGCCAACGTCCTGACTTTC.

This chain links TRBV28 with TRBJ2-7, with a possible D match to TRBD2 (6 bases). This CDR3 comprises 15 residues. Germline assignment: CDR1 MDHEN and CDR2 SYDVKM. The V gene lost 3 bases and the J gene lost 3 bases, with 15 bases spanning the gap. The CDR3 nucleotides are TGTGCCAGCAGTTTCGGAGGGTACGGCGGCTACGAGCAGTACGTC. Translating gives CASSFGGYGGYEQYV.

The rearrangement links TRBV19 to TRBJ2-7, with 8 bases matching TRBD1. Trimming cost V 5 bases and J 0 bases; bases outside gene matches: 6. The CDR3 extends over 15 amino acids. The germline gives CDR1 LNHDA, CDR2 SQIVND (reference sequence). Written as DNA, the CDR3 is TGTGCCAGTAGTGAAGGGACAGGTCCCTCCTACGAGCAGTACTTC. This encodes CASSEGTGPSYEQYF.

This clonotype has a single count. V is TRBV19 and J is TRBJ2-3; perhaps TRBD2 as D (6 bases). The V gene lost 2 bases and the J gene lost 5 bases, with 8 bases spanning the gap. This CDR3 contains 13 residues. The germline CDR1 and CDR2 sequences are LNHDA and SQIVND (reference sequence). The chain's CDR3 is CASSIMGGDTQYF. In DNA, the CDR3 is TGTGCCAGTAGTATAATGGGGGGAGATACGCAGTATTTT.

Many counts were recorded for this clonotype. CDR3 sequence (DNA): TGTGCCAGCAGCTTAGAGGGGGGGTCACAGCGGGAGCTGTTTTTT. Its translation: CASSLEGGSQRELFF. The genes are TRBV7-6 and TRBJ2-2; D is perhaps TRBD2 (7 bases). Trimming stripped 1 base from V and 9 bases from J, with 15 bases between. The CDR3 length is 15 residues. From germline, CDR1 is SGHVS and CDR2 FNYEAQ.

In nucleotides, the CDR3 is TGTGCCAGCAGTTACAGCGGAGACACCCGGGGTGAAAAACTGTTTTTT. Amino acids: CASSYSGDTRGEKLFF. The chain links TRBV6-6 to TRBJ1-4, with D uncertain. CDR1 MNHNY and CDR2 SVGAGI come from the germline V gene (reference sequence). The length of the CDR3 is 16 residues. Deletions cut 2 bases from V and 7 bases from J, with 17 bases between.

The rearrangement uses TRBV10-3 and TRBJ1-6; D gene ambiguous. The CDR3 consists of 14 residues. Germline V gives CDR1 ENHRY, CDR2 SYGVKD. V lost 3 bases and J lost 6, with 9 bases in between. CDR3 protein: CAISDGVRNSPLHF. CDR3 in DNA: TGTGCCATCAGTGACGGGGTTCGTAATTCACCCCTCCACTTT.

This clonotype came up a few times. The gene calls are TRBV2 and TRBJ1-4; 8 bases are shared with TRBD1. From germline, CDR1 is SNHLY and CDR2 FYNNEI. The CDR3 consists of 17 residues. J lost 4 bases, V lost 2 bases, and 9 bases had no gene match. Here the CDR3 DNA reads TGTGCCAGCAGTGAAACGAATGGAGACAGGGGTAATGAAAAACTGTTTTTT. Protein product: CASSETNGDRGNEKLFF.

This clonotype has a handful of counts. V gene TRBV7-2 combines with J gene TRBJ2-7; TRBD1 is a possible D gene (6 bases). This CDR3 spans 12 amino acids. Trimming removed 5 bases at V and 6 bases at J, with 11 bases between. Germline lookup yields CDR1 SGHTA and CDR2 FQGNSA. The CDR3 DNA sequence: TGTGCCAGCAGCCCAGGGGCCCCCGAGCAGTACTTC. Encoded protein: CASSPGAPEQYF.

The chain is built from TRBV28 and TRBJ2-7; the D gene is possibly TRBD1 (6 bases). Trimming shortened V by 7 bases and J by 6 bases, and 25 bases separated the two germline ends. Germline V CDR1 and CDR2: MDHEN, SYDVKM. CDR3 length: 16 amino acids. CDR3 nucleotides: TGTGCCAGCAACCAAAAACAGGGTGGAGAGGTTGGCGAGCAGTACGTC. Protein sequence: CASNQKQGGEVGEQYV.

The CDR3 DNA reads as TGTGCCAGCAGTATCTTCTCGGGGGCGCAGACTGAAGCTTTCTTT. It encodes CASSIFSGAQTEAFF. V is TRBV28 and J is TRBJ1-1, with D possibly being TRBD1 (6 bases). Per the germline V gene, CDR1 is MDHEN and CDR2 is SYDVKM. The CDR3 is made up of 15 amino acids. Trimming removed 5 bases from V and 5 bases from J, with 18 bases in between.

This clonotype occurred a few times. The chain carries TRBV12-3 or TRBV12-4 and TRBJ2-6; D call uncertain. The CDR3 totals 17 residues. The V end was cut by 1 base, the J end by 2 bases, with 12 bases between. The CDR3 loop reads CASSLGLIGTGANVLTF. CDR3 bases: TGTGCCAGCAGTTTAGGGTTAATAGGGACTGGGGCCAACGTCCTGACTTTC.

The chain combines TRBV6-5 with TRBJ2-7; 9 nucleotides agree with TRBD1. The CDR3 extends over 15 amino acids. Germline assignment: CDR1 MNHEY and CDR2 SVGAGI. Unmatched junction bases numbered 8, after V lost 4 bases and J lost 4 bases. The CDR3 DNA is TGTGCCAGCAGTTTCTCCGGGACAGGGCTTTACGAGCAGTACTTC. It yields the protein CASSFSGTGLYEQYF.

The chain couples TRBV20-1 to TRBJ1-6, with D perhaps matching TRBD1 (5 bases). Trimming cost V 4 bases and J 0 bases, with 13 bases left between them. The CDR3 runs 16 residues. Germline CDR1 reads DFQATT; CDR2 reads SNEGSKA (reference sequence). CDR3 region: CSATRGGSSYNSPLHF. CDR3 coding DNA: TGCAGTGCTACACGTGGGGGGAGCTCCTATAATTCACCCCTCCACTTT.